Listed below are T cell receptor beta chains from one sample, sequenced in a study of beta chain features in type 1 diabetes. Method: immunoSEQ multiplex PCR; TCRdb's copy keeps in-frame clones and lacks some. The sample includes around 400,000 clones, about 15% of them seen just once. Sequencing input: naive CD4+ T cells from blood. The receptors derive from a woman aged 18-29 years in good health. Each CDR3 is given without its conserved first and last residue. Each record gives: V gene, J gene, CDR3 protein.

v_gene: TRBV30; j_gene: TRBJ2-7; CDR3aa: AWSGILTSGRNEQY
v_gene: TRBV29-1; j_gene: TRBJ1-5; CDR3aa: SASSGAGNQPQH
v_gene: TRBV5-1; j_gene: TRBJ2-1; CDR3aa: ASSLESGGGNEQF
v_gene: TRBV10-3; j_gene: TRBJ1-2; CDR3aa: AISEDRVGGYT
v_gene: TRBV29-1; j_gene: TRBJ2-5; CDR3aa: SVGGGMGETQY
v_gene: TRBV9; j_gene: TRBJ2-1; CDR3aa: ASSVGEGSTSGEYNEQF
v_gene: TRBV6-6; j_gene: TRBJ2-3; CDR3aa: ASSIDSNWGDTQY
v_gene: TRBV27; j_gene: TRBJ1-5; CDR3aa: ASAHSNQPQH
v_gene: TRBV5-1; j_gene: TRBJ2-4; CDR3aa: ASSSGGPENIQY
v_gene: TRBV30; j_gene: TRBJ2-7; CDR3aa: AWEGRNSYEQY
v_gene: TRBV5-1; j_gene: TRBJ2-7; CDR3aa: ASARGLGGPEQY
v_gene: TRBV7-9; j_gene: TRBJ2-2; CDR3aa: ASSVRTSGMSWELF
v_gene: TRBV28; j_gene: TRBJ2-4; CDR3aa: ASCSAGAGDIQY
v_gene: TRBV4-3; j_gene: TRBJ2-5; CDR3aa: ASSQGLAEGQETQY
v_gene: TRBV5-4; j_gene: TRBJ2-2; CDR3aa: ASSLVRGRNTGELF
v_gene: TRBV30; j_gene: TRBJ2-5; CDR3aa: ACSTGIEETQY
v_gene: TRBV27; j_gene: TRBJ2-2; CDR3aa: ASKARGTGELF
v_gene: TRBV27; j_gene: TRBJ1-1; CDR3aa: ASSPRTGRDTEAF
v_gene: TRBV4-3; j_gene: TRBJ2-1; CDR3aa: ASSQLAGGPSNSNEQF
v_gene: TRBV7-9; j_gene: TRBJ2-7; CDR3aa: ASSLATGYSYEQY
v_gene: TRBV9; j_gene: TRBJ1-1; CDR3aa: ASSVASRYTEAF
v_gene: TRBV7-2; j_gene: TRBJ1-5; CDR3aa: ASSLSGFGNQPQH
v_gene: TRBV29-1; j_gene: TRBJ2-7; CDR3aa: SGARAGASYEQY
v_gene: TRBV5-4; j_gene: TRBJ2-5; CDR3aa: ASSLAKLAGEGETQY
v_gene: TRBV4-2; j_gene: TRBJ2-1; CDR3aa: ASSQVLADNNNEQF
v_gene: TRBV29-1; j_gene: TRBJ2-3; CDR3aa: SVGGLASDTQY
v_gene: TRBV5-1; j_gene: TRBJ1-1; CDR3aa: ASSTRIQGANTEAF
v_gene: TRBV7-9; j_gene: TRBJ2-7; CDR3aa: ASSPATGLSYEQY
v_gene: TRBV30; j_gene: TRBJ2-5; CDR3aa: AWSVVGGQTQY
v_gene: TRBV19; j_gene: TRBJ1-1; CDR3aa: ASSIRDRHTEAF
v_gene: TRBV11-2; j_gene: TRBJ2-2; CDR3aa: ASSLTSGTGELF
v_gene: TRBV5-1; j_gene: TRBJ2-3; CDR3aa: ASSRDGTGSADTQY